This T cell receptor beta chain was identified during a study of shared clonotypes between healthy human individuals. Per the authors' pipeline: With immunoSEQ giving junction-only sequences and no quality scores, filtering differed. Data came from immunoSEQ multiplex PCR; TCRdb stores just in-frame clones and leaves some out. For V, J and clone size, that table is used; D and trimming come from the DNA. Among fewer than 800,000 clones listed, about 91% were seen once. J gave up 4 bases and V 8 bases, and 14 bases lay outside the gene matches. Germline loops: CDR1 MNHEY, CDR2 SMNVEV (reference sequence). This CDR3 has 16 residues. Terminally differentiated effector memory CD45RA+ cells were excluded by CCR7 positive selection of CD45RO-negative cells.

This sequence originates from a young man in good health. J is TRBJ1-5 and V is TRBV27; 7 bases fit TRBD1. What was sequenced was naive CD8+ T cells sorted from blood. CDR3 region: CASRQGWGGLNQPQHF. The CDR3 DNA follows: TGTGCCAGCCGACAGGGATGGGGGGGGCTTAATCAGCCCCAGCATTTT.